This T cell receptor (beta chain) was recovered during a study of T cell responses to AZD1222 COVID-19 vaccine. Study details: Researchers grouped second doses given at about 4 or about 12 weeks into one pool. Whole-study results and caveats: Variant regions that are unmutated are reportedly the target of nearly half of spike-specific TCRs. Baseline antibody screening turned up just six seropositive AZD1222 recipients.

TCRdb's copy holds only in-frame clones and misses some; the assay was immunoSEQ multiplex PCR. The repertoire holds 110,000 to 150,000 clones, with 80% to 90% as singletons. Remarks on this clone: Antigen unknown.

The germline CDR1 and CDR2 sequences are LNHNV and YYDKDF (reference sequence). V was trimmed by 1 base and J by 4 bases, leaving 19 bases between them. The CDR3 sequence is 17 residues long. Sequencing was performed on peripheral blood, taken on day 0 of AZD1222 vaccination. This sequence was found in an adult in good health. The rearrangement joins TRBV15 to TRBJ2-5; maybe TRBD2 (6 bases). The CDR3 sequence is CATSRGAGSPGGETQYF. CDR3 nucleotide sequence: TGTGCCACCAGCAGAGGCGCGGGATCTCCGGGCGGAGAGACCCAGTACTTC.